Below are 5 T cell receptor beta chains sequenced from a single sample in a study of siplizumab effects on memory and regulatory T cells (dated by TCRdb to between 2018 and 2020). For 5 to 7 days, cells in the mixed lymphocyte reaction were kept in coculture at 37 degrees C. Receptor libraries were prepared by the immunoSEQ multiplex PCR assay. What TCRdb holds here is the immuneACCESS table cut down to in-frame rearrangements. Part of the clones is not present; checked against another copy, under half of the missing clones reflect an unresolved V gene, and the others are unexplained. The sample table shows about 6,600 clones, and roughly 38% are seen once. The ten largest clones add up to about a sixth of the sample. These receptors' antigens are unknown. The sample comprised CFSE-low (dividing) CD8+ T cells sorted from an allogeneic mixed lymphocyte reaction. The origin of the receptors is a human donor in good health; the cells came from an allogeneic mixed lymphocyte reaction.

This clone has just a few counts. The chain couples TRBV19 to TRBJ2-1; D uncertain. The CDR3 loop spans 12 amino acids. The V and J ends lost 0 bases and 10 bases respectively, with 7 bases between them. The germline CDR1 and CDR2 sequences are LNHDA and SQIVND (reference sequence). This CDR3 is CASSIDIGEQFF. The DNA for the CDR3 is TGTGCCAGTAGTATAGATATCGGGGAGCAGTTCTTC.

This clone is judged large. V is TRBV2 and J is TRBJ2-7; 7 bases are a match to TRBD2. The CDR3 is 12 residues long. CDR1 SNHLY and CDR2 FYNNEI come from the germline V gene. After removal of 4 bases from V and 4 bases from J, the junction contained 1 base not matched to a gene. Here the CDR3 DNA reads TGTGCCAGCAGTGGGGAGGGGTACGAGCAGTACTTC. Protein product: CASSGEGYEQYF.

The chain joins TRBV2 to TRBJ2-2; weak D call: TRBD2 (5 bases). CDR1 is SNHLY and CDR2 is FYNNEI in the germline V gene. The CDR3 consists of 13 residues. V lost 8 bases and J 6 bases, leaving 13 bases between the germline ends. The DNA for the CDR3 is TGTGCCAGCCGGTTCGGGGTCCCCGGGGAGCTGTTTTTT. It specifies CASRFGVPGELFF.

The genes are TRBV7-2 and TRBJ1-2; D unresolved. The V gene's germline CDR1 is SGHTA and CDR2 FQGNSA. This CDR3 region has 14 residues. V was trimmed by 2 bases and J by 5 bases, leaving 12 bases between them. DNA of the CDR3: TGTGCCAGCAGCTTACTCTGGCAGGAATATGGCTACACCTTC. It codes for CASSLLWQEYGYTF.

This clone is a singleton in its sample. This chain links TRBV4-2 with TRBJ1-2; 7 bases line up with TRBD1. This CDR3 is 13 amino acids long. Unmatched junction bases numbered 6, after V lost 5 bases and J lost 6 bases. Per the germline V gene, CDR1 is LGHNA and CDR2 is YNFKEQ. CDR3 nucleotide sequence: TGTGCCAGCAGCTCAACAGGGGCAGATGGCTACACCTTC. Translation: CASSSTGADGYTF.